This is a list of T cell receptor beta chains from one sample in a study of blood T cell repertoires in COVID-19. The protocol was immunoSEQ multiplex PCR, while the TCRdb copy is restricted to in-frame clones and leaves out a portion. The profile shows 200,000 to 300,000 clones, roughly four fifths of them singletons. The material sequenced was peripheral blood. The receptor set was obtained from a woman aged 55-70 years with active or convalescent COVID-19. CDR3s include the opening cysteine and the closing phenylalanine or tryptophan. Each record gives: J gene, clone size, V gene, CDR3 protein. Size is omitted from some rows. Given values are once, few, many or a class for expanded clones.

TRBJ1-4 NA TRBV2 CASSGQGGINEKLFF
TRBJ1-1 NA TRBV2 CATQGYTEAFF
TRBJ1-2 NA TRBV5-6 CASSLLSGADGYTF
TRBJ1-6 NA TRBV6-5 CASSYSGRNSPLHF
TRBJ1-2 once TRBV5-1 CASSLSIRDSPYGYTF
TRBJ1-6 NA TRBV21-1 CASSKRKARGGGQNSPLHF
TRBJ2-3 few TRBV5-1 CASSLGTSGAGTDTQYF
TRBJ1-5 few TRBV6-5 CASSYQGGNQPQHF
TRBJ2-3 NA TRBV5-4 CASSPMGWGGDTDTQYF
TRBJ1-2 NA TRBV5-3 CARSLSSDREDGYTF
TRBJ2-7 NA TRBV19 CASSTFGPGQGLYEQYF
TRBJ1-2 NA TRBV10-3 CAISYPRDNNYGYTF
TRBJ2-2 NA TRBV7-9 CASSTRGTTGELFF
TRBJ1-2 NA TRBV4-1 CASSQTGTGGGNYGYTF
TRBJ2-5 NA TRBV7-8 CASSGRRARYQETQYF
TRBJ1-2 NA TRBV5-4 CASSQRVNYGYTF
TRBJ2-7 NA TRBV19 CASRRGLSSYEQYF
TRBJ2-7 NA TRBV5-1 CASSLGTSRSYEQYF
TRBJ1-1 NA TRBV2 CASTGQGGANTEAFF
TRBJ2-1 NA TRBV7-9 CASSRGANNEQFF
TRBJ2-7 NA TRBV19 CASRGQVYEQYF
TRBJ2-3 once TRBV3-1/TRBV3-2 CASSPLSGGWKDTQYF
TRBJ2-4 NA TRBV6-6 CASRPRDRVADIQYF
TRBJ1-5 NA TRBV27 CASSLNPDRAGNQPQHF
TRBJ1-1 NA TRBV29-1 CSAVFLNTEAFF
TRBJ1-5 NA TRBV4-1 CASSGTGGIRSDQPQHF
TRBJ1-2 NA TRBV6-2/TRBV6-3 CASSYPLTDYGYTF
TRBJ2-6 NA TRBV27 CASSPPLAGFSGANVLTF
TRBJ1-4 NA TRBV11-2 CASSAQANEKLFF
TRBJ1-2 NA TRBV30 CAWSKGSAYNYGYTF
TRBJ1-4 NA TRBV5-1 CASSPRLRGQNEKLFF
TRBJ1-1 NA TRBV15 CATSRGGNTEAFF
TRBJ1-4 NA TRBV7-2 CASSLGWDRQVFF
TRBJ2-4 NA TRBV4-3 CASSQDLTSSAKNIQYF
TRBJ1-1 few TRBV5-1 CASSLRFAGQGYGTEAFF
TRBJ1-5 NA TRBV4-1 CASSQGQGRSNQPQHF
TRBJ1-1 many TRBV10-1 CASSEQPRGTEAFF
TRBJ1-2 NA TRBV6-5 CASSYSMGGVGGYTF
TRBJ2-1 few TRBV19 CASSMTGVSSSYNEQFF
TRBJ1-2 many TRBV30 CAAGQRYGYTF
TRBJ1-6 NA TRBV4-1 CASSQSTGTYSPLHF
TRBJ2-3 NA TRBV29-1 CSAVLAGGPGSTQYF
TRBJ2-3 NA TRBV14 CASSQADTDTQYF
TRBJ2-1 NA TRBV6-5 CASRPGQGNYNEQFF
TRBJ1-5 NA TRBV6-5 CASSPIPGSNQPQHF
TRBJ1-6 NA TRBV6-5 CASRGTGFGALHF
TRBJ1-5 NA TRBV7-2 CASSLGTGTNQPQHF
TRBJ1-1 NA TRBV2 CATGGGTEAFF